This T cell receptor beta chain was observed in a study of blood T cell repertoires in COVID-19. As for the study in general: COVID-19 samples collected from the United States, Italy and Spain covered acute and convalescent phases. The cDNA or gDNA used as material had been derived from T cells, B-cell-depleted T cells, or PBMCs.

Assay: immunoSEQ multiplex PCR; the TCRdb copy retains only in-frame clones and omits some. This table has 180,000 or so clones, about 88% appearing once. V was pared by 1 base and J by 5 bases, with 12 bases between. Germline lookup yields CDR1 GTSNPN and CDR2 SVGIG (reference sequence). CDR3 length: 14 residues. Input material: peripheral blood. This TCR was recovered from an elderly woman in a cohort sampled during active or convalescent COVID-19. The gene calls are TRBV30 and TRBJ1-5, with D possibly being TRBD1 (6 bases). In nucleotides, the CDR3 is TGTGCCTGGAGTGAACAGGGAAGGGATCAGCCCCAGCATTTT. It specifies CAWSEQGRDQPQHF.